The 26 T cell receptor beta chains listed next were all sequenced from one sample in a study of T cell responses to AZD1222 COVID-19 vaccine. TCRdb's copy holds only in-frame clones and misses some; the assay was immunoSEQ multiplex PCR. Of roughly 180,000 clones listed, 91% are singletons. The material was peripheral blood, obtained on day 0 of AZD1222 vaccination. The source is an adult in good health.

This chain uses TRBV28 with TRBJ2-7, with D perhaps matching TRBD1 (6 bases). Trimming cost V 2 bases and J 5 bases, with 16 bases left between them. Germline V gene data show CDR1 as MDHEN and CDR2 as SYDVKM. This CDR3 is 15 amino acids long. The CDR3 DNA reads as TGTGCCAGCAGTTTAGCTCCGGGCAGGGGTCACGAGCAGTACTTC. As protein: CASSLAPGRGHEQYF. The entire variable domain, with the rest obtained from reference TRBV28 and TRBJ2-7, is as follows: DVKVTQSSRYLVKRTGEKVFLECVQDMDHENMFWYRQDPGLGLRLIYFSYDVKMKEKGDIPEGYSVSREKKERFSLILESASTNQTSMYLCASSLAPGRGHEQYFGPGTRLTVT.

V gene TRBV23-1 combines with J gene TRBJ1-6; 7 nucleotides align to TRBD1. TRBV23-1 is annotated as an ORF whose role is uncertain. This CDR3 has 19 residues. Trimming at V came to 0 bases and at J to 0 bases, leaving 8 bases not matched to a gene. CDR3 DNA sequence: TGCGCCAGCAGTCAATCCAAGGCAGGGGACAGCTCCTATAATTCACCCCTCCACTTT. The encoded protein is CASSQSKAGDSSYNSPLHF.

The V gene is TRBV11-2, the J gene TRBJ2-7, with D perhaps TRBD1 (5 bases). V was pared by 5 bases and J by 12 bases, with 17 bases between. Germline CDR1 and CDR2: SGHAT and FQNNGV. This CDR3 spans 12 amino acids. The CDR3 protein is CASSPDGPRGYF. CDR3 nucleotide sequence: TGTGCCAGCAGCCCGGACGGTCCAAGGGGGTACTTC.

This sequence joins TRBV19 and TRBJ1-1; 8 bases fit TRBD1. With V trimmed by 9 bases and J by 3 bases, 6 bases remained unmatched. CDR1 is LNHDA and CDR2 is SQIVND in the germline V gene (reference sequence). The CDR3 sequence is 13 residues long. Here the CDR3 DNA reads TGTGCCAGCTGCCAGACAGGGGACACTGAAGCTTTCTTT. Translation: CASCQTGDTEAFF.

V is TRBV7-6 and J is TRBJ2-1; no clear D gene. The V gene lost 4 bases and the J gene lost 8 bases, with 9 bases spanning the gap. CDR1 SGHVS and CDR2 FNYEAQ come from the germline V gene. CDR3 length equals 12 residues. In nucleotides, the CDR3 is TGTGCCAGCAGCTCCAGACGGTATGAGCAGTTCTTC. Translating gives CASSSRRYEQFF.

The chain recombines TRBV4-3 with TRBJ2-2, with D perhaps TRBD2 (6 bases). V gave up 4 bases and J gave up 0 bases, with 12 bases separating them. Per the germline V gene, CDR1 is LGHNA and CDR2 is YSLEER. There are 16 residues in the CDR3. DNA of the CDR3: TGCGCCAGCAGCCCTGGCGGGGCGGCGAACACCGGGGAGCTGTTTTTT. Its translation is CASSPGGAANTGELFF.

V usage is TRBV28 and J usage is TRBJ2-3, with 7 nucleotides matching TRBD2. The CDR3 consists of 14 residues. Germline V gene lookup returns CDR1 MDHEN and CDR2 SYDVKM. Unmatched junction bases numbered 10, after V lost 7 bases and J lost 6 bases. Here the CDR3 reads CASIRGGPRDTQYF. As DNA, the CDR3 is TGTGCCAGCATTCGGGGAGGGCCAAGGGATACGCAGTATTTT.

The chain combines TRBV4-3 with TRBJ1-2, with a possible D match to TRBD1 (5 bases). The germline V and J ends were trimmed by 4 bases and 7 bases, with 19 bases remaining between them. This CDR3 is built from 15 residues. CDR1 is LGHNA, CDR2 YSLEER, per germline. CDR3 residues: CASSLQVRAEGGYTF. CDR3 sequence (DNA): TGCGCCAGCAGCCTACAGGTCAGAGCTGAGGGTGGCTACACCTTC.

This clone was detected a few times. The rearrangement uses TRBV5-1 and TRBJ1-1; no reliable D call. V lost 4 bases to trimming and J lost 0 bases, with 16 bases between them. The CDR3 runs to 16 residues. Per the germline V gene, CDR1 is SGHRS and CDR2 is YFSETQ. The CDR3 sequence: CASSRSSRSMNTEAFF. In DNA, the CDR3 is TGCGCCAGCAGCAGGTCCTCGAGGAGCATGAACACTGAAGCTTTCTTT.

DNA of the CDR3: TGTGCCTGGAGTGCCTTCACGGGGTCGTTCGACCGCCAAGAGACCCAGTACTTC. It specifies CAWSAFTGSFDRQETQYF. This chain connects TRBV30 to TRBJ2-5; possibly TRBD2 for D (5 bases). Per the germline V gene, CDR1 is GTSNPN and CDR2 is SVGIG (reference sequence). CDR3 length: 18 residues. V gave up 1 base and J gave up 1 base, with 22 bases separating them.

This rearrangement joins TRBV2 to TRBJ1-4; tentatively, D is TRBD1 (5 bases). This CDR3 region has 13 residues. Trimming stripped 6 bases from V and 4 bases from J, with 9 bases between. Germline V gene sequence: CDR1 SNHLY, CDR2 FYNNEI. The CDR3 loop is CASRAGFNEKLFF. The CDR3 region has the DNA TGTGCCAGCAGGGCAGGGTTTAATGAAAAACTGTTTTTT.

The gene calls are TRBV24-1 and TRBJ1-1; D gene uncertain. Germline V lookup: CDR1 KGHDR, CDR2 SFDVKD. The CDR3 contains 13 residues. V was pared by 7 bases and J by 2 bases, with 10 bases between. The CDR3 loop reads CATRGVGNTEAFF. The CDR3 DNA sequence: TGTGCCACCAGGGGTGTAGGAAACACTGAAGCTTTCTTT.

The genes are TRBV4-3 and TRBJ1-1; TRBD1 is a possible D gene (5 bases). This CDR3 comprises 15 residues. Germline V CDR1 and CDR2: LGHNA, YSLEER. Trimming shortened V by 1 base and J by 0 bases, and 9 bases separated the two germline ends. The CDR3 DNA is TGCGCCAGCAGCCAAGGTCCAGGGATGAACACTGAAGCTTTCTTT. Amino acids: CASSQGPGMNTEAFF.

The V gene is TRBV5-1, the J gene TRBJ1-4; 11 bases match TRBD1. Germline V gives CDR1 SGHRS, CDR2 YFSETQ. The CDR3 consists of 16 residues. V dropped 4 bases and J dropped 3; count of bases not matched to a gene: 5. The CDR3 spells CASSPGQGAANEKLFF. As DNA, the CDR3 is TGCGCCAGCAGCCCTGGACAGGGGGCAGCTAATGAAAAACTGTTTTTT.

This chain uses TRBV28 with TRBJ2-7, with D possibly TRBD2 on 5 matching bases. Trimming took off 2 bases at V and 9 bases at J, with 8 bases between the two ends. The CDR3 sequence is 11 residues long. The germline V gene has CDR1 MDHEN and CDR2 SYDVKM. CDR3 sequence (DNA): TGTGCCAGCAGTTTAATAGGGAGGCAGTACTTC. Amino acids: CASSLIGRQYF.

V usage is TRBV9 and J usage is TRBJ1-2; D is perhaps TRBD1 (5 bases). The germline V gene encodes CDR1 SGDLS and CDR2 YYNGEE. The CDR3 contains 13 residues. Trimming removed 3 bases from V and 8 bases from J, with 14 bases in between. CDR3 sequence (DNA): TGTGCCAGCAGCGGGAGAGCGGGGCTAGGCTACACCTTC. As protein: CASSGRAGLGYTF.

The V call is TRBV5-1, the J call TRBJ1-6, with a possible D match to TRBD1 (5 bases). V lost 4 bases and J 7 bases, leaving 12 bases between the germline ends. Germline loops: CDR1 SGHRS, CDR2 YFSETQ. This CDR3 is built from 14 residues. This CDR3 is CASSLGQGNSPLHF. Written as DNA, the CDR3 is TGCGCCAGCAGCCTGGGGCAGGGCAATTCACCCCTCCACTTT.

This chain joins TRBV9 and TRBJ1-1; D is perhaps TRBD1 (6 bases). The CDR3 extends over 17 amino acids. Germline CDR1 and CDR2: SGDLS and YYNGEE. Deletions cut 0 bases from V and 0 bases from J, with 15 bases between. The CDR3 nucleotides are TGTGCCAGCAGCGTAGATCCCCAGGGGCTAGTGAACACTGAAGCTTTCTTT. It yields the protein CASSVDPQGLVNTEAFF.

V and J are TRBV20-1 and TRBJ1-2; D gene uncertain. Looked up from germline, CDR1 is DFQATT and CDR2 is SNEGSKA (reference sequence). This CDR3 region has 10 residues. Trimming took off 4 bases at V and 6 bases at J, with 6 bases between the two ends. CDR3 DNA sequence: TGCAGTGCTATTCCTAATGGCTACACCTTC. Amino acid sequence: CSAIPNGYTF.

The chain is built from TRBV16 and TRBJ1-5, with D possibly TRBD1 on 6 matching bases. This CDR3 region has 15 residues. Trimming pared 2 bases from V and 9 bases from J, leaving 17 bases between. The germline gives CDR1 KGHSY, CDR2 FQNENV. The DNA for the CDR3 is TGTGCCAGCAGCCAAGGGTTGGCGACACAGGGGCCCCAGCATTTT. Its translation: CASSQGLATQGPQHF. The full variable domain, rest sourced from reference TRBV16 and TRBJ1-5, is GEEVAQTPKHLVRGEGQKAKLYCAPIKGHSYVFWYQQVLKNEFKFLISFQNENVFDETGMPKERFSAKCLPNSPCSLEIQATKLEDSAVYFCASSQGLATQGPQHFGDGTRLSIL.

The chain employs TRBV4-1 and TRBJ1-3; D call uncertain. The germline V gene encodes CDR1 MGHRA and CDR2 YSYEKL. The CDR3 extends over 13 amino acids. V lost 4 bases and J lost 2, with 6 bases in between. The CDR3: CASSPGPGNTIYF. The CDR3, as DNA: TGCGCCAGCAGCCCCGGGCCTGGAAACACCATATATTTT.

This chain connects TRBV25-1 to TRBJ2-7, with 11 bases matching TRBD2. The CDR3 is 16 residues long. CDR1 and CDR2 from the germline V gene are MGHDK and SYGVNS. V trimming: 2 bases; J trimming: 3 bases; junction bases outside the gene matches: 6. CDR3 residues: CASSEPGLADRYEQYF. In DNA form, the CDR3 reads TGTGCCAGCAGTGAACCGGGACTAGCGGACCGCTACGAGCAGTACTTC.

The gene calls are TRBV5-1 and TRBJ2-1; the D gene is possibly TRBD1 (5 bases). Trimming left V 7 bases short and J 5 bases short, with 13 bases between. Germline lookup yields CDR1 SGHRS and CDR2 YFSETQ. The CDR3 has 13 residues. DNA of the CDR3: TGCGCCAGCGTAAACGCAGGGAACAATGAGCAGTTCTTC. This translates into CASVNAGNNEQFF. The entire variable domain, with the rest obtained from reference TRBV5-1 and TRBJ2-1, is as follows: KAGVTQTPRYLIKTRGQQVTLSCSPISGHRSVSWYQQTPGQGLQFLFEYFSETQRNKGNFPGRFSGRQFSNSRSEMNVSTLELGDSALYLCASVNAGNNEQFFGPGTRLTVL.

This chain's CDR3 is CASSQEAPGHGYTF. The CDR3 coding sequence is TGCGCCAGCAGCCAAGAGGCGCCGGGCCATGGCTACACCTTC. The V gene is TRBV4-1, the J gene TRBJ1-2, with D unresolved. The germline V and J ends were trimmed by 0 bases and 6 bases, with 11 bases remaining between them. The germline gives CDR1 MGHRA, CDR2 YSYEKL. This CDR3 spans 14 amino acids.

There are a few counts of this clone. The chain links TRBV19 to TRBJ1-5; D not certain. CDR3 length: 16 residues. Looked up from germline, CDR1 is LNHDA and CDR2 is SQIVND (reference sequence). V was pared by 6 bases and J by 6 bases, with 21 bases between. The CDR3 nucleotides read TGTGCCAGTAGCCCCTTAGGAGGACGAGGGCGTCAGCCCCAGCATTTT. Translation: CASSPLGGRGRQPQHF.

This clone showed up just a few times. The chain combines TRBV7-8 with TRBJ2-3; D is uncertain. CDR1 SGHVS and CDR2 FQNEAQ come from the germline V gene. Between the trimmed V and J ends, which lost 0 bases and 2 bases, there was a span of 9 bases. This CDR3 region has 15 residues. The CDR3 protein is CASSLAGFFTDTQYF. CDR3 in DNA: TGTGCCAGCAGCTTAGCCGGGTTTTTCACAGATACGCAGTATTTT.